This T cell receptor beta chain was sequenced in a study of blood T cell repertoires in COVID-19. The repertoire was sequenced with immunoSEQ multiplex PCR; TCRdb's copy has only in-frame clones and lacks some. The profile shows 140,000 to 150,000 clones, roughly 89% of them singletons. CDR3 length: 15 amino acids. Germline-derived CDR1 and CDR2 are MNHEY and SMNVEV (reference sequence). V trimming: 5 bases; J trimming: 0 bases; junction bases outside the gene matches: 4. This TCR was sampled from a man aged 45 to 65 who had recovered from COVID-19. The V and J genes are TRBV27 and TRBJ2-3; TRBD1 agrees at 8 bases. Material: PBMCs or T cells enriched from blood (not recorded which). The CDR3 DNA reads as TGTGCCAGCAGTGAGGGACAGGTTAGCACAGATACGCAGTATTTT. This gives the protein CASSEGQVSTDTQYF.